This paragraph reports one T cell receptor (beta chain). Its antigen is not known. Primers: 60 Vbeta forward and 13 Jbeta reverse. Sequencing used immunoSEQ multiplex PCR; TCRdb keeps in-frame clones, though not all of them. Of fewer than 110,000 clones in the sample, 76% are singletons; the top ten hold approximately 2.4%. This cohort consisted of healthy bone marrow donors. This entry comes from a study of cytomegalovirus exposure and HLA in healthy donors. Study-level results: CMV serostatus was the only immune exposure information that was available.

Germline V gene sequence: CDR1 SEHNR, CDR2 FQNEAQ (reference sequence). The V gene end was trimmed by 6 bases and the J gene end by 7 bases; junction bases not matched to a gene: 12. This CDR3 contains 15 residues. This TCR came from a man between 18 and 35 years old in good health and CMV-seronegative. The rearrangement joins TRBV7-9 to TRBJ1-2, with TRBD1 identical over 9 bases. The sample taken for sequencing was PBMCs. The CDR3: CASSHNLGQGPGYTF. CDR3 sequence (DNA): TGTGCCAGCAGTCATAACCTGGGACAGGGACCTGGCTACACCTTC.